This TCR beta chain was identified in a study of Graves' ophthalmopathy and Graves' hyperthyroidism listed by TCRdb under 2018. For the wider study: Peripheral blood was collected at initial diagnosis, before any treatment. TCR beta repertoire signatures were used to distinguish Graves' ophthalmopathy from Graves' hyperthyroidism and to predict progression to ophthalmopathy. In total, around 130 blood samples were TCR-sequenced: some 40 ophthalmopathy, some 75 hyperthyroidism and some 17 hyperthyroidism-to-ophthalmopathy patients. To explore V-J signatures that separate ophthalmopathy from hyperthyroidism, a discovery set of about 100 patients was enrolled, consisting of about 41 with ophthalmopathy and around 57 with stable hyperthyroidism. An independent validation cohort comprised some 19 hyperthyroidism patients and some 16 patients who later progressed from hyperthyroidism to ophthalmopathy. In about six hyperthyroidism patients, the T-cell repertoires found in thyroid tissue were compared with those found in blood. Once sampling was done, hyperthyroidism patients were given methimazole at a starting dose of 30 mg daily, while ophthalmopathy patients were given high-dose intravenous methylprednisolone. The 90 or so discovery patients were randomly split 7:3 into training and test sets. The full study reports these points: Most expanded thyroid clonotypes with frequency above 0.001 were also detected in blood, suggesting blood repertoires may reflect the thyroid immune response. In cross-validation, the 13-signature model distinguished ophthalmopathy from stable hyperthyroidism with approximately 90% sensitivity and roughly 84% specificity, while in the test set the corresponding values were about 80% and 75%. Sample size was not statistically predetermined, and group allocation was not concealed from the investigators. In validation, the model predicted ophthalmopathy progression with 70.59% sensitivity and 72.22% specificity; approximately 12 predicted patients were CT-confirmed with GO in a median of approximately 6.2 months.

This clonotype was counted ten times or more. The antigen it binds to is not known. No much larger clone exists at a distance of one base, and base qualities are not known. Inclusive of the bounding cysteine and phenylalanine, the CDR3 is 13 residues long. This entry keeps only the CDR3 DNA: 39 bases, framed from base 1. V and J are trimmed by 2 bases and 6 bases, and the gene matches miss 2 bases of the junction. Via the germline V gene (reference sequence), CDR1 is DFQATT and CDR2 SNEGSKA. For repertoire sequencing, TCR beta CDR3 regions were amplified from RNA transcripts. The first round of RT-PCR was done with HTBI primers and the Qiagen OneStep RT-PCR kit, and was followed by a second round of multiplex PCR, then size selection and purification. Libraries were sequenced on an Illumina HiSeq2000 using paired-end 100 bp reads. Per the source publication's procedure: SOAPnuke was used to process the reads, removing any read that contained adapters or uncalled bases, had a mean Phred below 15, or lacked an exact match to the constant primer or identifier. COPE v1.2.5 was used to merge the high-quality paired reads. Unique nucleotide sequences were defined as clonotypes and aligned to IMGT TRB V, D and J references using MiTCR v1.1. The analysis was limited to V-J combinations with a frequency above 0.0001, which together covered approximately 99% of repertoires. A TCR clonal expansion and chaos score per V-J combination was defined as the ratio of F50 clonal expansion to chaos observed in the TCRdist matrix. Welch's t-statistics and random forest were used to narrow the features down to about twelve V-J combinations, which were then fed into a naive Bayes classifier. Thyroid-blood repertoire similarity was quantified with the Morisita-Horn index. The public reads were quality trimmed at Q25 with fastp and then assembled into clones with MiXCR by TCRdb, keeping productive beta chains. Identical CDR3 proteins give one entry, which carries the most common genes and DNA. V and J calls and clone size were set by TCRdb, not the authors. Present in this sample are 450,000 or so distinct CDR3 sequences, around 15% of which were seen just once. The ten largest account for around 9.8% of the sample.

The ophthalmopathy patients had moderately to severely active disease, with a Clinical Activity Score of 3 or higher, a NOSPECS grade of 4 or higher, and a disease duration of less than 3 months. Patients were excluded if they had other autoimmune diseases, uncontrolled infections, pregnancy or lactation. Diagnosis relied on clinical symptoms, serum thyroxine, TRAb, thyroid ultrasound and orbital computed tomography. Ficoll-Paque density gradient centrifugation was used to isolate PBMCs from approximately 11 ml of fresh peripheral blood. Total RNA was extracted using Trizol reagent, and RNA quality was checked on an Agilent 2100 Bioanalyzer.

The sample taken for sequencing was blood. The chain couples TRBV20-1 to TRBJ2-4; 9 central bases correspond to TRBD1. This TCR came from a woman aged 25 to 39 with Graves' ophthalmopathy. Donor details come from another sample of the same person, matched by shared clones. The CDR3 sequence is CSARKDRGNIQYF. The nucleotides read TGCAGTGCTAGAAAGGACAGGGGAAACATTCAGTACTTC.